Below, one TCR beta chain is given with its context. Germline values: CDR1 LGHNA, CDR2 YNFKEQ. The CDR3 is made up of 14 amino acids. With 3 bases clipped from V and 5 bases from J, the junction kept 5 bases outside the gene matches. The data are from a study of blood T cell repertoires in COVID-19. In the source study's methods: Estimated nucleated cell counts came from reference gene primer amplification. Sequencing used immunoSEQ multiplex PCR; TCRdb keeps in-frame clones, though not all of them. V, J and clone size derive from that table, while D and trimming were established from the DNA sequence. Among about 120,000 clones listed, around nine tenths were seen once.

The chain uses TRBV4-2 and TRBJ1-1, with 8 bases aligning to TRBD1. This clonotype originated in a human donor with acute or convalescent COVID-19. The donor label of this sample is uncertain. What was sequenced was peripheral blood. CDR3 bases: TGTGCCAGCAGCCACTACAGACAGGGGACTGAAGCTTTCTTT. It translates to CASSHYRQGTEAFF.